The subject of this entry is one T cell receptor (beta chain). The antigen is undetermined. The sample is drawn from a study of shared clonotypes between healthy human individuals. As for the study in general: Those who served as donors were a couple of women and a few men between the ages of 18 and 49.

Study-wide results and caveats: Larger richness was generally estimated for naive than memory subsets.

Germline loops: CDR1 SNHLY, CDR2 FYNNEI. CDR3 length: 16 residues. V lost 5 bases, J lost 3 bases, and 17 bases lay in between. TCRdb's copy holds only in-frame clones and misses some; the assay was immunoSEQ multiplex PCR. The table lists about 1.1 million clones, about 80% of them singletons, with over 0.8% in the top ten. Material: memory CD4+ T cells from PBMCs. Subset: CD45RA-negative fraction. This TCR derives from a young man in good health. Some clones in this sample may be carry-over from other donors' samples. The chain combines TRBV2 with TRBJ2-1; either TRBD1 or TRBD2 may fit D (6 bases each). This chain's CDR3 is CASSQWGPGGYNEQFF. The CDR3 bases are TGTGCCAGCAGTCAATGGGGGCCCGGGGGCTACAATGAGCAGTTCTTC.